The clone carrying this T cell receptor (beta chain) appeared many times. Its antigen is still unknown. This entry is derived from a study of neurological immune-mediated disorders. General study findings and limits: HTLV-1-associated myelopathy displayed the greatest TCR clonal expansion, and multiple sclerosis exhibited the smallest, lower than that of healthy controls.

Sequencing runs each generated in excess of 190 million TCR-beta sequences derived from 15-18 subjects. TCRdb used MiXCR to reprocess the 5' RACE reads, holding one entry per CDR3 protein. The table shows under 25,000 distinct CDR3 sequences, with roughly 2.6% occurring only once. Trimming removed 7 bases at V and 2 bases at J, with 22 bases between. This CDR3 region has 16 residues. Looked up from germline, CDR1 is DFQATT and CDR2 is SNEGSKA (reference sequence). This TCR derives from a woman aged 18-29 years with multiple sclerosis. The source material was PBMCs. The chain is built from TRBV20-1 and TRBJ2-3, with D perhaps matching TRBD1 (5 bases). This chain's CDR3 is CSVIYRQTRPTDTQYF. CDR3 sequence (DNA): TGCAGTGTTATCTACCGACAGACGCGGCCCACAGATACGCAGTATTTT.